This TCR beta chain was sequenced in a study of cytotoxic CD8 clonotypes in ibrutinib-treated CLL (dated by TCRdb to about 2021). About the full investigation: The cohort was composed of some twelve relapsed/refractory and about 15 treatment-naive patients; IGHV unmutated status was identified in under 18 patients. Responses were partial in roughly 24 patients and complete in 2; after median approximately 69 months follow-up, about 14 stayed in remission and roughly twelve progressed. The response samples were drawn at a median of roughly twelve months into treatment, with a range of about 6 to 36 months. Samples averaged around 280,000 productive templates and about 94,000 productive rearrangements. Of the 86 people in the trial, roughly 27 had longitudinal samples available. Cryopreserved peripheral blood mononuclear cells were obtained before treatment, at response, and at either sustained remission or disease progression. Every sample from remission and from progressive disease was obtained while the patients were still on ibrutinib.

The junction shows trimming of 2 bases on V and 4 bases on J, plus 14 bases between the germline ends. Taken from cysteine to phenylalanine, the CDR3 has 15 residues. The kept DNA is CDR3 alone, 45 bases in frame from the first base. Per the germline V gene (reference sequence), MNHEY is the CDR1 and SMNVEV is the CDR2. In the paper's terms, the time point label means: 20 to 30 months on ibrutinib. For TCR beta library preparation, roughly 2.2 micrograms of genomic DNA were isolated from cryopreserved PBMCs. High-throughput TCR beta sequencing was performed on longitudinal blood samples from CLL patients receiving ibrutinib monotherapy. Patients were enrolled in a phase 2 open-label single-center ibrutinib monotherapy trial. Each clonotype received, on average, about 9.7x coverage in deep resolution sequencing performed on a MiSeq, where the target depth lay between 1 in 1 million and 1 in 200,000 T cells. The immunoSEQ hsTCRB Kit was used to generate the TCR beta libraries. As for how the authors treated the data: Data were analyzed with ImmunoSEQ Data Assistant and ImmunoSEQ Analyzer, with V, D and J genes assigned per IMGT definitions. Clonality was computed as one minus normalized Shannon entropy of productive rearrangement frequencies, ranging from 0 to 1. Public clonotype analysis was restricted to overrepresented clonotypes comprising at least 0.05% of each patient's repertoire. Repertoires from some 13 age-matched healthy donors in immuneACCESS were used as clonality controls. Not all clones reach the TCRdb copy of this immuneACCESS table, which keeps in-frame sequences only. Checked studies attribute under half of the gap to unresolved V genes and leave the rest unexplained. That table supplies the V and J calls and clone size; D and trimming were determined from the DNA. This sample comprises 140,000 to 150,000 clones, 60% to 85% of them detected only once. The ten largest clones take up just over 5% of the sample.

By sample share, this clone is medium-sized (0.01 to 0.1%). Its antigen is currently not known. The record has no base qualities; no much larger clone is one base away. Study-wide conclusions, independent of this receptor: Baseline clonality exceeded that of age-matched healthy donors and correlated strongly with circulating CD8+ T-cell counts. Sustained-remission and progressing patients did not have matched sampling times, and lymph node repertoires were not examined. Clonality increased at ibrutinib response, stayed stable in sustained remission, and fell back toward baseline at progression. Public clonotypes were rare and either contracted or stayed stable during treatment, and the rise in clonality at ibrutinib response reflected the expansion of private clonotypes.

Specimen: PBMCs, collected after 24 months of ibrutinib treatment. The origin of this receptor is a human donor with chronic lymphocytic leukemia. The V gene is TRBV27 and the J gene is TRBJ1-2; D gene: possibly TRBD1, on 5 matching bases. The encoded CDR3 is CASSLAGGVSYGYTF. The DNA reads TGTGCCAGCAGTTTAGCGGGGGGAGTTAGCTATGGCTACACCTTC.